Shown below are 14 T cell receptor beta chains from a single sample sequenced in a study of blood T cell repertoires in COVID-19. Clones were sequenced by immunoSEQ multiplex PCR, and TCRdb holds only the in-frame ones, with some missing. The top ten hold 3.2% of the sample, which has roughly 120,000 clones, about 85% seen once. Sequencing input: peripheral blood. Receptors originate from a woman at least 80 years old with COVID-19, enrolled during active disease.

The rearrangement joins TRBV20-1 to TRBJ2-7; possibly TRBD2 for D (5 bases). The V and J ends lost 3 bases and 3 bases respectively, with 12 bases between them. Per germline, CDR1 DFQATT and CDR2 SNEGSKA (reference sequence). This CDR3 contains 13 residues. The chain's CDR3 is CSASPGRNYEQYF. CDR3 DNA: TGCAGTGCTAGTCCGGGGAGAAACTACGAGCAGTACTTC.

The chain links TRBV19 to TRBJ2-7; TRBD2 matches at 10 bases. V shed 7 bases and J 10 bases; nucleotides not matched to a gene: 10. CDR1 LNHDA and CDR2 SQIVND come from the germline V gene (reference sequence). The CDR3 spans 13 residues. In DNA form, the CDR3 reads TGTGCCAGTAAGAAGCGGGAGGGCTTCGATCAGTACTTC. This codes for CASKKREGFDQYF.

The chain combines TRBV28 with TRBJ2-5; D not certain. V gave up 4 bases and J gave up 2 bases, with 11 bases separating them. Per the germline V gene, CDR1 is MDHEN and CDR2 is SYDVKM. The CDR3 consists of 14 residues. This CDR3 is CASSSGSHQETQYF. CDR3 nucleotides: TGTGCCAGCAGTTCCGGGTCTCATCAAGAGACCCAGTACTTC.

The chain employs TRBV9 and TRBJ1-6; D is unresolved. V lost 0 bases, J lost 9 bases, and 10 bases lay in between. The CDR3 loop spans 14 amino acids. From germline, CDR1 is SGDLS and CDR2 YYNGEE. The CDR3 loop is CASSVGGSGSPLHF. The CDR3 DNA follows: TGTGCCAGCAGCGTAGGTGGCAGTGGTTCACCCCTCCACTTT. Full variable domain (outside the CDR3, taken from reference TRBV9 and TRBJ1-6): DSGVTQTPKHLITATGQRVTLRCSPRSGDLSVYWYQQSLDQGLQFLIQYYNGEERAKGNILERFSAQQFPDLHSELNLSSLELGDSALYFCASSVGGSGSPLHFGNGTRLTVT.

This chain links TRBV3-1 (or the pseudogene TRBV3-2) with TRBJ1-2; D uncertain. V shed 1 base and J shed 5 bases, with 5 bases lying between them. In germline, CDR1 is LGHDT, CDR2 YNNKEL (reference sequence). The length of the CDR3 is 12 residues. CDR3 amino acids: CASSQGGYGYTF. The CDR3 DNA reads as TGTGCCAGCAGCCAAGGCGGTTATGGCTACACCTTC.

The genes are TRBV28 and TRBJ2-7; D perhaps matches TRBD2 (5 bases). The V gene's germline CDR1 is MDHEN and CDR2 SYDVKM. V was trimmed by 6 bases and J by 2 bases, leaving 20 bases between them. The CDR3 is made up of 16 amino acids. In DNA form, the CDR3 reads TGTGCCAGCAGCCCGATAGCCTTCACCGGGACCTACGAGCAGTACTTC. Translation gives CASSPIAFTGTYEQYF.

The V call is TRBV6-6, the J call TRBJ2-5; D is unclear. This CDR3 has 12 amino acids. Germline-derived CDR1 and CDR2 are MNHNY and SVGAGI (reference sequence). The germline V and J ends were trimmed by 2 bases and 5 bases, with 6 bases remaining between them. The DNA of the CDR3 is TGTGCCAGCAGTTACCTTTCGGAGACCCAGTACTTC. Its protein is CASSYLSETQYF.

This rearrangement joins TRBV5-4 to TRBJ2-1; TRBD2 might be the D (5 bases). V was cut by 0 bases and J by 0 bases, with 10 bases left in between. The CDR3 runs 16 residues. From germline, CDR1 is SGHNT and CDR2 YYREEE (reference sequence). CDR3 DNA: TGTGCCAGCAGCTTGGATCAGCGGAGCTCCTACAATGAGCAGTTCTTC. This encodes CASSLDQRSSYNEQFF. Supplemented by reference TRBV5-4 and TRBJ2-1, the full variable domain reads ETGVTQSPTHLIKTRGQQVTLRCSSQSGHNTVSWYQQALGQGPQFIFQYYREEENGRGNFPPRFSGLQFPNYSSELNVNALELDDSALYLCASSLDQRSSYNEQFFGPGTRLTVL.

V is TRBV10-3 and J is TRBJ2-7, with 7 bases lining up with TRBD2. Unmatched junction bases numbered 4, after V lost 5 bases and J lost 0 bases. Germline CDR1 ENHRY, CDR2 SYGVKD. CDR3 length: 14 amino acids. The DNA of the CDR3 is TGTGCCATCAGTAGCGGGATGAGCTCCTACGAGCAGTACTTC. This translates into CAISSGMSSYEQYF.

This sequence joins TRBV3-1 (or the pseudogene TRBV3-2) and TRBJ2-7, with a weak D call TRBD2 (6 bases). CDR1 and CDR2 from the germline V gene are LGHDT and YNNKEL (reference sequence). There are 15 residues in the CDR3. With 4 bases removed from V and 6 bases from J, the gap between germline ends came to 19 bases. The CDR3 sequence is CASSPLGTGFAEQYF. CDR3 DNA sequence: TGTGCCAGCAGCCCCCTGGGGACTGGGTTCGCCGAGCAGTACTTC.

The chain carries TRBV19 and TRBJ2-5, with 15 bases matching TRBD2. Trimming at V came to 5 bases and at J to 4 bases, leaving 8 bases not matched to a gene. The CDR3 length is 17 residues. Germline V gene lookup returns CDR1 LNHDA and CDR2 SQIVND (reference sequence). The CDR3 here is CASSPRTSGRASETQYF. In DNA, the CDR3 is TGTGCCAGTAGTCCTCGGACTAGCGGGAGGGCCTCAGAGACCCAGTACTTC. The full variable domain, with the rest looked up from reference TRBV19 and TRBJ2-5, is DGGITQSPKYLFRKEGQNVTLSCEQNLNHDAMYWYRQDPGQGLRLIYYSQIVNDFQKGDIAEGYSVSREKKESFPLTVTSAQKNPTAFYLCASSPRTSGRASETQYFGPGTRLLVL.

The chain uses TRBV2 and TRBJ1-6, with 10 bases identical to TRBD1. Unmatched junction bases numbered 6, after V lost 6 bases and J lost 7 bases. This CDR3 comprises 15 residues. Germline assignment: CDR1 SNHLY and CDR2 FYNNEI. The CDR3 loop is CASRADRGRNSPLHF. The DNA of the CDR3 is TGTGCCAGCAGAGCGGACAGGGGGAGAAATTCACCCCTCCACTTT.

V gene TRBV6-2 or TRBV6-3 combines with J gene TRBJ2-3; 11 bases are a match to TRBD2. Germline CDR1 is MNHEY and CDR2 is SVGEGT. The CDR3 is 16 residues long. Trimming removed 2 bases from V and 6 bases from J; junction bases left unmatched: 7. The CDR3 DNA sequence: TGTGCCAGCAGTTACGGGACTAGCGGACGAGGGGATACGCAGTATTTT. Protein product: CASSYGTSGRGDTQYF.

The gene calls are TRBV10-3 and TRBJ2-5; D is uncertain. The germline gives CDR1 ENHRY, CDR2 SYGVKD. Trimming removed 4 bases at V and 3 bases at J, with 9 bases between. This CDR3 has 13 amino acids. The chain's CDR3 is CAISGWQEETQYF. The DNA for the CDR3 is TGTGCCATCAGTGGATGGCAGGAAGAGACCCAGTACTTC.